Each of the 19 T cell receptor beta chains below was sequenced from the same sample in a study of cytomegalovirus exposure and HLA in healthy donors. The PCR was carried out with 60 Vbeta primers and 13 Jbeta primers. TCRdb's table, derived via immunoSEQ multiplex PCR, lists solely in-frame clones and lacks some. The table records about 130,000 clones, roughly 83% of them present only once. The sequenced sample consisted of PBMCs. The receptors were sampled from a man between 18 and 35 years old in good health and CMV-seropositive.

The V call is TRBV6-5, the J call TRBJ1-2; the D is unclear. The V end lost 5 bases, the J end lost 4 bases, and 8 bases lay between the germline ends. The CDR3 spans 12 residues. Germline CDR1 MNHEY, CDR2 SVGAGI. This CDR3 reads CASSHQAYGYTF. In DNA, the CDR3 is TGTGCCAGCAGTCACCAGGCCTATGGCTACACCTTC.

The chain employs TRBV9 and TRBJ1-2; TRBD1 agrees at 9 bases. The V gene's germline CDR1 is SGDLS and CDR2 YYNGEE. After removal of 3 bases from V and 4 bases from J, the junction contained 7 bases not matched to a gene. This CDR3 has 15 residues. This CDR3 is CASSEGQGITYGYTF. The CDR3, as DNA: TGTGCCAGCAGCGAAGGACAGGGGATCACCTATGGCTACACCTTC.

This rearrangement joins TRBV28 to TRBJ1-1; D remains ambiguous. V lost 10 bases, J lost 1 base, and 10 bases lay in between. This CDR3 is 12 amino acids long. Germline V gene sequence: CDR1 MDHEN, CDR2 SYDVKM. The CDR3 DNA reads as TGTGCCACCGGCCAGGCGAACACTGAAGCTTTCTTT. Translation gives CATGQANTEAFF.

The gene calls are TRBV19 and TRBJ1-1; D is uncertain. This CDR3 has 13 amino acids. Trimming pared 7 bases from V and 1 base from J, leaving 10 bases between. CDR1 is LNHDA, CDR2 SQIVND, per germline (reference sequence). The CDR3 bases are TGTGCCAGTACCCAACATGCGAACACTGAAGCTTTCTTT. Translating gives CASTQHANTEAFF.

The chain couples TRBV28 to TRBJ1-4; D might be TRBD1 (6 bases). Germline assignment: CDR1 MDHEN and CDR2 SYDVKM. Trimming cost V 7 bases and J 0 bases, with 15 bases left between them. This CDR3 comprises 16 residues. CDR3 sequence reads: CASKKGGGPTNEKLFF. The CDR3 nucleotides read TGTGCCAGCAAAAAAGGGGGGGGCCCAACTAATGAAAAACTGTTTTTT.

In its sample, this clone was seen once. The J gene is TRBJ1-4, the V gene TRBV6-1; D gene unclear. The germline V and J ends were trimmed by 6 bases and 5 bases, with 4 bases remaining between them. From germline, CDR1 is MNHNS and CDR2 SASEGT. The CDR3 runs to 11 residues. CDR3 in amino acids: CASRLNEKLFF. The DNA of the CDR3 is TGTGCCAGCAGACTAAATGAAAAACTGTTTTTT.

V is TRBV5-1 and J is TRBJ2-1; D gene uncertain. This CDR3 comprises 16 residues. Trimming took 4 bases from V and 5 from J, leaving 19 bases between them. Germline V gene sequence: CDR1 SGHRS, CDR2 YFSETQ. The CDR3 reads CASSPQSEIPDNEQFF. CDR3 nucleotides: TGCGCCAGCAGCCCACAAAGCGAGATACCGGACAATGAGCAGTTCTTC.

The V and J genes are TRBV6-9 and TRBJ1-5; a possible D gene is TRBD1 (5 bases). Germline CDR1 is MNHGY and CDR2 is SVAAGI. V dropped 4 bases and J dropped 0 bases, with 10 bases sitting between them. The CDR3 spans 15 residues. The CDR3 protein is CASSSDKDSNQPQHF. CDR3 nucleotide sequence: TGTGCCAGCAGTTCGGACAAAGATAGCAATCAGCCCCAGCATTTT.

This clone was picked up a small number of times. The rearrangement uses TRBV5-6 and TRBJ1-4; 8 bases line up with TRBD1. Germline CDR1 reads SGHDT; CDR2 reads YYEEEE. V trimming: 4 bases; J trimming: 7 bases; junction bases outside the gene matches: 9. The CDR3 consists of 15 residues. The CDR3 loop reads CASSAGQGGGEKLFF. Written as DNA, the CDR3 is TGTGCCAGCAGCGCAGGACAGGGTGGCGGTGAAAAACTGTTTTTT.

This chain joins TRBV7-9 and TRBJ1-5, with 8 nucleotides matching TRBD1. Germline loops: CDR1 SEHNR, CDR2 FQNEAQ (reference sequence). The CDR3 contains 14 residues. V shed 5 bases, J shed 5 bases, and the junction held 5 bases outside the gene matches. CDR3 in DNA: TGTGCCAGCAGCGCCACGACAGGGGATCAGCCCCAGCATTTT. Translating it yields CASSATTGDQPQHF.

The chain links TRBV20-1 to TRBJ2-7, with D uncertain. The V and J ends lost 4 bases and 3 bases respectively, with 4 bases between them. CDR1 is DFQATT, CDR2 SNEGSKA, per germline (reference sequence). The CDR3 contains 10 residues. The DNA for the CDR3 is TGCAGTGCTAACTACTACGAGCAGTACTTC. Residues: CSANYYEQYF.

Here the CDR3 reads CASSQSWTSSQDTQYF. In DNA, the CDR3 is TGTGCCAGCAGTCAATCTTGGACTAGCAGTCAAGATACGCAGTATTTT. This chain joins TRBV7-2 and TRBJ2-3, with 8 nucleotides matching TRBD2. The CDR3 contains 16 residues. With 6 bases clipped from V and 5 bases from J, the junction kept 13 bases outside the gene matches. Germline-derived CDR1 and CDR2 are SGHTA and FQGNSA.

The chain carries TRBV15 and TRBJ2-5; D perhaps matches TRBD1 (6 bases). The germline V and J ends were trimmed by 0 bases and 4 bases, with 12 bases remaining between them. The V gene's germline CDR1 is LNHNV and CDR2 YYDKDF (reference sequence). The CDR3 is 15 amino acids. CDR3 DNA: TGTGCCACCAGCAGAGATCGAGCAGGGGCAGAGACCCAGTACTTC. Its protein is CATSRDRAGAETQYF.

This chain links TRBV5-1 with TRBJ2-6; D is unresolved. The CDR3 spans 16 residues. Trimming stripped 2 bases from V and 0 bases from J, with 9 bases between. CDR1 is SGHRS and CDR2 is YFSETQ in the germline V gene. The CDR3 reads CASSFSSSSGANVLTF. The CDR3 bases are TGCGCCAGCAGCTTTAGTTCGTCCTCTGGGGCCAACGTCCTGACTTTC.

The chain couples TRBV9 to TRBJ2-1; TRBD1 agrees at 8 bases. The CDR3 contains 14 residues. V dropped 8 bases and J dropped 3; count of bases not matched to a gene: 7. Germline V gives CDR1 SGDLS, CDR2 YYNGEE. The CDR3 loop is CARTGTGCYNEQFF. Written as DNA, the CDR3 is TGTGCCAGAACCGGGACAGGATGCTACAATGAGCAGTTCTTC.

The chain combines TRBV6-5 with TRBJ2-1; perhaps TRBD1 as D (5 bases). CDR1 is MNHEY, CDR2 SVGAGI, per germline. The CDR3 covers 15 residues. V was trimmed by 4 bases and J by 7 bases, leaving 17 bases between them. The CDR3 spells CASSSAWGKVNEQFF. CDR3 nucleotide sequence: TGTGCCAGCAGTTCCGCCTGGGGCAAGGTGAATGAGCAGTTCTTC.

The genes are TRBV30 and TRBJ2-3, with D maybe TRBD1 (6 bases). From germline, CDR1 is GTSNPN and CDR2 SVGIG (reference sequence). With 1 base removed from V and 2 bases from J, the gap between germline ends came to 16 bases. This CDR3 comprises 16 residues. In nucleotides, the CDR3 is TGTGCCTGGAGTGACAGGGCCTTCGGCAACACAGATACGCAGTATTTT. Its translation: CAWSDRAFGNTDTQYF.

The V call is TRBV30, the J call TRBJ2-3; a possible D gene is TRBD1 (5 bases). Germline loops: CDR1 GTSNPN, CDR2 SVGIG (reference sequence). The CDR3 loop spans 13 amino acids. Trimming left V 6 bases short and J 0 bases short, with 10 bases between. The CDR3 sequence: CACTGHSTDTQYF. The CDR3 bases are TGTGCCTGTACAGGTCATAGCACAGATACGCAGTATTTT.

The V and J genes are TRBV13 and TRBJ1-5; D remains unclear. Trimming left V 4 bases short and J 5 bases short, with 6 bases between. The CDR3 has 12 amino acids. The germline V gene has CDR1 PRHDT and CDR2 FYEKMQ (reference sequence). As DNA, the CDR3 is TGTGCCAGCAGCTCCGGTTATCAGCCCCAGCATTTT. Translating it yields CASSSGYQPQHF.